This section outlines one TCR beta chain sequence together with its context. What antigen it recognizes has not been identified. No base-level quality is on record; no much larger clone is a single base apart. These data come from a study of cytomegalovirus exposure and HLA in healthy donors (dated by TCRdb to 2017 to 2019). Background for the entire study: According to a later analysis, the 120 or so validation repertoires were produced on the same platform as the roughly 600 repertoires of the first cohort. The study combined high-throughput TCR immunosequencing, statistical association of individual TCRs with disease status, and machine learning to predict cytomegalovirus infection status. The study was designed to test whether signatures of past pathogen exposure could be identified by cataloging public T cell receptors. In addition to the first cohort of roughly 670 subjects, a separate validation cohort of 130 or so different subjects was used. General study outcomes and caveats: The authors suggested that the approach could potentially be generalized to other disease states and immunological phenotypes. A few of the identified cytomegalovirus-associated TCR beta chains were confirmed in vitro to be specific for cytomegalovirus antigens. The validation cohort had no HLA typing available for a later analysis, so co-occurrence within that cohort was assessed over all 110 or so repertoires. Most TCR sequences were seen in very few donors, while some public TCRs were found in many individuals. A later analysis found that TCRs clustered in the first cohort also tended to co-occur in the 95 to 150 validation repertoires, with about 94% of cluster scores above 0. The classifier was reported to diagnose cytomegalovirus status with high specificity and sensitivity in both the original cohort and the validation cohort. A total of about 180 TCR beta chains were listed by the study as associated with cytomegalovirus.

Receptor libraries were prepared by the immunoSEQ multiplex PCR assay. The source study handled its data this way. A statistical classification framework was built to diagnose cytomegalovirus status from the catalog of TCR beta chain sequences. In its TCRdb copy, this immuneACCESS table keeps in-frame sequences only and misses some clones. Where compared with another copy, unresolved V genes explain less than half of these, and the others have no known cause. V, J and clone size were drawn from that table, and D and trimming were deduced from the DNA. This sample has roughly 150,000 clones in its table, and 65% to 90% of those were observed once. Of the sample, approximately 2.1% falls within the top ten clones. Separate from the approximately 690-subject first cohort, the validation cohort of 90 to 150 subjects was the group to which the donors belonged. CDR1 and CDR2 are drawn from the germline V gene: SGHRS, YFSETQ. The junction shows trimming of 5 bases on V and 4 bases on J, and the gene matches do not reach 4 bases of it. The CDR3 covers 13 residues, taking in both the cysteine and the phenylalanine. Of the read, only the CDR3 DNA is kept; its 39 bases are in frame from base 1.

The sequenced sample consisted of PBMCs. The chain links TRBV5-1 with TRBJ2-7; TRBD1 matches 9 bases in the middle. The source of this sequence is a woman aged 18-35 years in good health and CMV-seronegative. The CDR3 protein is CASRGQGSYEQYF. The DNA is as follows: TGCGCCAGCAGGGGACAGGGTTCATACGAGCAGTACTTC.